Sequencing of this T cell receptor beta chain was carried out in a study of OX40 agonist ivuxolimab in advanced cancers. Study-level background: Every 2 weeks, patients got intravenous ivuxolimab at one of six dose levels (0.01-10 mg/kg). Findings of the study overall: In the 0.1 to 3.0 mg/kg range, CD4+ and CD8+ blood T cells had expanded clonally by week 6.

Profiled with immunoSEQ multiplex PCR; TCRdb holds only in-frame clones, not every one. The data contain about 59,000 clones, approximately 80% of them singletons. As concerns this clone: Its antigen is not known.

Germline loops: CDR1 SGHTA, CDR2 FQGTGA. Trimming at V came to 5 bases and at J to 4 bases, leaving 8 bases not matched to a gene. This CDR3 spans 16 amino acids. J is TRBJ2-3 and V is TRBV7-3, with TRBD2 identical over 11 bases. The sequence derives from an adult with an advanced solid tumor such as melanoma, head and neck, liver or kidney cancer. The specimen was CD4+ or CD8+ T cells sorted from blood, collected in a trial of the OX40 agonist ivuxolimab. The CDR3 DNA follows: TGTGCCAGCAGCCGGCGGGTAGCGGGAGGGGCAGATACGCAGTATTTT. It specifies CASSRRVAGGADTQYF.